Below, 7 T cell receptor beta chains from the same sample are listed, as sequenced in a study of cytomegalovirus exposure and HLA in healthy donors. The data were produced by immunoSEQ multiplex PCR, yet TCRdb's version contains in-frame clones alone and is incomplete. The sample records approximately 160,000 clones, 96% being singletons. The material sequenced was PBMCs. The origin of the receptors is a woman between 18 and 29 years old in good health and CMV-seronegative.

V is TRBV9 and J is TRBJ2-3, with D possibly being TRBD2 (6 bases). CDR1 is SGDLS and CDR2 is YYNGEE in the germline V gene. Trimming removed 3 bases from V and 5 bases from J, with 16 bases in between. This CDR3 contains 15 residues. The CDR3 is CASSARDFWGDTQYF. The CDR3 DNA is TGTGCCAGCAGCGCCAGGGACTTCTGGGGAGATACGCAGTATTTT. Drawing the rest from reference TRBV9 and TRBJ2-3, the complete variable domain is DSGVTQTPKHLITATGQRVTLRCSPRSGDLSVYWYQQSLDQGLQFLIQYYNGEERAKGNILERFSAQQFPDLHSELNLSSLELGDSALYFCASSARDFWGDTQYFGPGTRLTVL.

In DNA, the CDR3 is TGCAGCGTCACCCTAGGAGGTTCAAGGTCTAATTCACCCCTCCACTTT. It is translated as CSVTLGGSRSNSPLHF. The J gene is TRBJ1-6, the V gene TRBV29-1, with D unresolved. Germline V gene sequence: CDR1 SQVTM, CDR2 ANQGSEA. The CDR3 length is 16 residues. Between the trimmed V and J ends, which lost 6 bases and 6 bases, there was a span of 21 bases.

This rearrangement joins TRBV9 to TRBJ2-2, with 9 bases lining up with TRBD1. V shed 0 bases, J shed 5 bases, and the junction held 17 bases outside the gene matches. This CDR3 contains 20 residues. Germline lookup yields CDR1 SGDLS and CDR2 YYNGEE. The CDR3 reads CASSVGGQGTYRQRTGELFF. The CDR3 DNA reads TGTGCCAGCAGCGTAGGGGGACAGGGCACATACCGCCAGAGAACCGGGGAGCTGTTTTTT.

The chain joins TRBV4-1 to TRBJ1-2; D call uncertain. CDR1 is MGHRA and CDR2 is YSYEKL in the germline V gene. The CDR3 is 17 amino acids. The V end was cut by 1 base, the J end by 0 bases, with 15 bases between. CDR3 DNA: TGCGCCAGCAGCCAAGCGCCCCAGACATTAGCTAACTATGGCTACACCTTC. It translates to CASSQAPQTLANYGYTF.

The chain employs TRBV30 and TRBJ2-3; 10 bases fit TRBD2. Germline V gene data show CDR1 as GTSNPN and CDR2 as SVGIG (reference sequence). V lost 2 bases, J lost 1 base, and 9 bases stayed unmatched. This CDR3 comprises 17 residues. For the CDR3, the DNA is TGTGCCTGGAGTAATCCGGGACTAGCGACCGGCACAGATACGCAGTATTTT. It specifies CAWSNPGLATGTDTQYF.

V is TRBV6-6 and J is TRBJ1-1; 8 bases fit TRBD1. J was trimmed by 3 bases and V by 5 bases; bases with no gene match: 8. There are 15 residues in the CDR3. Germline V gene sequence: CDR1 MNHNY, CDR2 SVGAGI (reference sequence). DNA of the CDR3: TGTGCCAGCAGTCCCTCAGGGGGCTCGTACACTGAAGCTTTCTTT. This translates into CASSPSGGSYTEAFF.

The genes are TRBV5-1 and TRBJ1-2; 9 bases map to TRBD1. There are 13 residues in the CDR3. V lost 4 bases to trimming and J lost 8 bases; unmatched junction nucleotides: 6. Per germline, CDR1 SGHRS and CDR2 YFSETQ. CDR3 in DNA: TGCGCCAGCAGCCCTACAGGGGGCGAAGGCTACACCTTC. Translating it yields CASSPTGGEGYTF.